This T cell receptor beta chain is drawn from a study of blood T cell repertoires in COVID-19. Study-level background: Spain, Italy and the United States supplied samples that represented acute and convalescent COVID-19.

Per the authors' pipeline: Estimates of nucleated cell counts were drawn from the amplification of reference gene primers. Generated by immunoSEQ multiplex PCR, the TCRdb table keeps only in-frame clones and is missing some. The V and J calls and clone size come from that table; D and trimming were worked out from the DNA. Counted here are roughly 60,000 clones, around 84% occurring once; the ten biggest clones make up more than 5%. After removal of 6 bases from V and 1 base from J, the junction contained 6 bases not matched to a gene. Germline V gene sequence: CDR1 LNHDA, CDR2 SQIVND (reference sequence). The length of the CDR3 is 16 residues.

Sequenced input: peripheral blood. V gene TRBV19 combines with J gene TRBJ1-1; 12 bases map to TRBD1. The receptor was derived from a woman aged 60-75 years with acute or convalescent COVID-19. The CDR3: CASRLGQGAQNTEAFF. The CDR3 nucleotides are TGTGCCAGTAGACTGGGACAGGGGGCACAGAACACTGAAGCTTTCTTT.